This T cell receptor (beta chain) came from a study of blood T cell repertoires in COVID-19. Study context: There were acute and convalescent COVID-19 samples, and they came from the United States, Italy and Spain. The analysed material was cDNA or gDNA that came from T cells, B-cell-depleted T cells, or PBMCs.

The CDR3 extends over 14 amino acids. CDR1 is SEHNR, CDR2 FQNEAQ, per germline (reference sequence). The V gene end was trimmed by 5 bases and the J gene end by 4 bases; junction bases not matched to a gene: 8. In the source study's methods: Reference gene primer amplification gave nucleated cell count estimates. Measured with immunoSEQ multiplex PCR; TCRdb has only the in-frame clones, and not every one. Clone size and the V and J calls come from that table; the DNA yielded D and trimming. The profile shows about 58,000 clones, around four fifths of them singletons. This chain joins TRBV7-9 and TRBJ2-7, with 7 bases fitting TRBD2. This sequence was found in a human donor in a cohort sampled during active COVID-19. Sequenced material: peripheral blood. CDR3 in DNA: TGTGCCAGCAGCCCCCCGGGAGGTTCTTACGAGCAGTACTTC. It translates to CASSPPGGSYEQYF. Together with reference TRBV7-9 and TRBJ2-7, the CDR3 gives the full variable domain: DTGVSQNPRHKITKRGQNVTFRCDPISEHNRLYWYRQTLGQGPEFLTYFQNEAQLEKSRLLSDRFSAERPKGSFSTLEIQRTEQGDSAMYLCASSPPGGSYEQYFGPGTRLTVT.